A single sample is the source of the 18 T cell receptor beta chains below, sequenced in a study of Ad26.COV2.S vaccination and SARS-CoV-2 variants. Assay: immunoSEQ multiplex PCR; the TCRdb copy retains only in-frame clones and omits some. The data hold approximately 400,000 clones, with about 92% observed a single time. The sample in question was peripheral blood, obtained after recovery from COVID-19. The receptors stem from a human donor who had recovered from COVID-19.

This rearrangement joins TRBV2 to TRBJ1-5; D may be TRBD1 (5 bases). Trimming cost V 3 bases and J 4 bases, with 10 bases left between them. The CDR3 loop spans 14 amino acids. Germline CDR1 and CDR2: SNHLY and FYNNEI. The CDR3 reads CASSDDSLNQPQHF. In DNA, the CDR3 is TGTGCCAGCAGTGACGACAGTTTAAATCAGCCCCAGCATTTT.

This clone was seen just once. This chain links TRBV28 with TRBJ2-2, with D perhaps being TRBD1 or TRBD2 (6 bases each). The CDR3 runs 14 residues. Trimming left V 6 bases short and J 7 bases short, with 15 bases between. CDR1 and CDR2 from the germline V gene are MDHEN and SYDVKM. The CDR3 protein is CASSHVGGSGELFF. CDR3 nucleotides: TGTGCCAGCAGCCACGTAGGGGGGAGCGGGGAGCTGTTTTTT.

The J gene is TRBJ2-1, the V gene TRBV5-1; D may match TRBD1 or TRBD2 (6 bases each). The CDR3 has 17 residues. Germline V gene data show CDR1 as SGHRS and CDR2 as YFSETQ. The V and J ends lost 1 base and 3 bases respectively, with 17 bases between them. As DNA, the CDR3 is TGCGCCAGCAGCTTGTTGGGGGGCCCCCCAAACTACAATGAGCAGTTCTTC. Protein sequence: CASSLLGGPPNYNEQFF.

The chain couples TRBV6-5 to TRBJ1-4; D remains ambiguous. The CDR3 is made up of 12 amino acids. V shed 10 bases and J shed 4 bases, with 10 bases lying between them. Germline CDR1 MNHEY, CDR2 SVGAGI. CDR3 bases: TGTGCCACCAGGTCGGGTAATGAAAAACTGTTTTTT. Translating gives CATRSGNEKLFF.

The rearrangement links TRBV19 to TRBJ2-2; D remains ambiguous. V lost 0 bases and J 5 bases, leaving 1 base between the germline ends. Germline CDR1 is LNHDA and CDR2 is SQIVND (reference sequence). The CDR3 spans 12 residues. CDR3 nucleotides: TGTGCCAGTAGTATAGAGACCGGGGAGCTGTTTTTT. Translating gives CASSIETGELFF.

The chain carries TRBV5-1 and TRBJ2-3, with TRBD2 identical over 12 bases. Germline values: CDR1 SGHRS, CDR2 YFSETQ. The CDR3 extends over 15 amino acids. Trimming at V came to 4 bases and at J to 5 bases, leaving 5 bases not matched to a gene. CDR3 in amino acids: CASSPASGGEDTQYF. CDR3 DNA sequence: TGCGCCAGCAGCCCAGCTAGCGGGGGGGAAGATACGCAGTATTTT.

The sample holds one count of this clone. V gene TRBV13 combines with J gene TRBJ2-1, with TRBD1 identical over 7 bases. Germline loops: CDR1 PRHDT, CDR2 FYEKMQ (reference sequence). The V gene end was trimmed by 5 bases and the J gene end by 3 bases; junction bases not matched to a gene: 4. CDR3 length: 14 amino acids. The CDR3 loop is CASSAGTDYNEQFF. CDR3 DNA sequence: TGTGCCAGCAGCGCCGGGACAGACTACAATGAGCAGTTCTTC. The variable domain in full, with the rest retrieved from reference TRBV13 and TRBJ2-1, is AAGVIQSPRHLIKEKRETATLKCYPIPRHDTVYWYQQGPGQDPQFLISFYEKMQSDKGSIPDRFSAQQFSDYHSELNMSSLELGDSALYFCASSAGTDYNEQFFGPGTRLTVL.

The chain employs TRBV7-3 and TRBJ1-1, with unresolved D. The V end lost 3 bases, the J end lost 1 base, and 6 bases lay between the germline ends. This CDR3 region has 13 residues. Germline CDR1 and CDR2: SGHTA and FQGTGA. CDR3 in DNA: TGTGCCAGCAGCTTCCAGACGAACACTGAAGCTTTCTTT. Its protein product is CASSFQTNTEAFF.

The J gene is TRBJ2-1, the V gene TRBV27, with 9 positions matching TRBD1. V lost 2 bases, J lost 3 bases, and 5 bases stayed unmatched. The CDR3 contains 16 residues. CDR1 and CDR2 (germline): MNHEY, SMNVEV (reference sequence). The DNA for the CDR3 is TGTGCCAGCAGTTTACACGGGACAGGGAACTACAATGAGCAGTTCTTC. Translated, it gives CASSLHGTGNYNEQFF.

The chain carries TRBV5-6 and TRBJ2-7, with unresolved D. V was shortened by 0 bases and J by 4 bases, with 5 bases between the two germline ends. From germline, CDR1 is SGHDT and CDR2 YYEEEE. There are 12 residues in the CDR3. The CDR3 nucleotides read TGTGCCAGCAGCTTGGACCGATACGAGCAGTACTTC. Translation gives CASSLDRYEQYF. The full variable domain, its missing parts supplied by reference TRBV5-6 and TRBJ2-7, is DAGVTQSPTHLIKTRGQQVTLRCSPKSGHDTVSWYQQALGQGPQFIFQYYEEEERQRGNFPDRFSGHQFPNYSSELNVNALLLGDSALYLCASSLDRYEQYFGPGTRLTVT.

V gene TRBV11-2 combines with J gene TRBJ2-3, with 7 bases identical to TRBD2. Germline CDR1 reads SGHAT; CDR2 reads FQNNGV. Trimming cost V 1 base and J 5 bases; bases outside gene matches: 6. The CDR3 has 15 amino acids. The CDR3 DNA sequence: TGTGCCAGCAGCTTAGGTCGGGGGGTGGGAGATACGCAGTATTTT. The encoded protein is CASSLGRGVGDTQYF.

V and J are TRBV9 and TRBJ2-3; TRBD2 matches at 10 bases. Germline-derived CDR1 and CDR2 are SGDLS and YYNGEE. Unmatched junction bases numbered 8, after V lost 3 bases and J lost 4 bases. The CDR3 runs 16 residues. The CDR3 nucleotides are TGTGCCAGCAGCGGAAGGACTAGCGGCTCCTCAGATACGCAGTATTTT. Amino acids: CASSGRTSGSSDTQYF.

This clone showed up just once. V usage is TRBV6-1 and J usage is TRBJ2-7, with D perhaps matching TRBD1 (5 bases). Germline CDR1 and CDR2: MNHNS and SASEGT. There are 15 residues in the CDR3. Trimming left V 0 bases short and J 2 bases short, with 11 bases between. This CDR3 reads CASSEASGLPYEQYF. CDR3 DNA: TGTGCCAGCAGTGAAGCATCAGGGCTTCCCTACGAGCAGTACTTC.

As to this clone: The same CDR3 also results from other DNA sequences found in this sample. The rearrangement uses TRBV5-1 and TRBJ2-7; 9 bases line up with TRBD1. Germline V gene sequence: CDR1 SGHRS, CDR2 YFSETQ. The ends lost 4 bases at V and 0 bases at J; junction bases unmatched: 5. CDR3 length: 15 amino acids. This CDR3 reads CASSLGTGSSYEQYF. CDR3 DNA: TGCGCCAGCAGCCTAGGGACAGGGAGCTCCTACGAGCAGTACTTC.

Only one count was recorded for this clone. This sequence joins TRBV21-1 and TRBJ2-1. TRBV21-1 is designated a pseudogene. This CDR3 contains 14 residues. The CDR3 spells CASSKEEGNREQFF. CDR3 nucleotides: TGTGCCAGCAGCAAAGAAGAAGGGAATAGGGAGCAGTTCTTC.

The V and J genes are TRBV11-2 and TRBJ2-1, with unresolved D. Trimming removed 5 bases at V and 7 bases at J, with 9 bases between. This CDR3 contains 12 residues. Germline CDR1 SGHAT, CDR2 FQNNGV. The CDR3 region is CASSILRNEQFF. The CDR3 DNA sequence: TGTGCCAGCAGCATCCTTAGGAATGAGCAGTTCTTC. Filled out from reference TRBV11-2 and TRBJ2-1, the complete variable domain reads EAGVAQSPRYKIIEKRQSVAFWCNPISGHATLYWYQQILGQGPKLLIQFQNNGVVDDSQLPKDRFSAERLKGVDSTLKIQPAKLEDSAVYLCASSILRNEQFFGPGTRLTVL.

Only a few counts were recorded for this clone. The chain uses TRBV4-1 and TRBJ1-2, with D perhaps TRBD1 (5 bases). V shed 0 bases and J shed 7 bases, with 12 bases lying between them. Germline CDR1 is MGHRA and CDR2 is YSYEKL. The CDR3 runs to 14 residues. CDR3 DNA sequence: TGCGCCAGCAGCCAAGATCGGGGGTTAGGTGGCTACACCTTC. It codes for CASSQDRGLGGYTF.

V usage is TRBV7-6 and J usage is TRBJ2-2; 15 nucleotides line up with TRBD2. Germline values: CDR1 SGHVS, CDR2 FNYEAQ. The V segment lost 6 bases and the J segment 5 bases; nucleotides outside the gene matches: 4. The CDR3 has 16 residues. The chain's CDR3 is CASSYGLAGGTGELFF. The CDR3 DNA is TGTGCCAGCAGTTACGGACTAGCGGGGGGGACCGGGGAGCTGTTTTTT.